Shown below are 18 T cell receptor beta chains from a single sample sequenced in a study of cytomegalovirus exposure and HLA in healthy donors. Sequencing used immunoSEQ multiplex PCR; TCRdb keeps in-frame clones, though not all of them. Of about 220,000 clones listed, 75% to 95% are singletons. The sequenced sample consisted of PBMCs. These receptors all come from a woman between 18 and 29 years old in good health and CMV-seronegative.

This sequence joins TRBV27 and TRBJ2-1; D might be TRBD1 (6 bases). Deletions cut 3 bases from V and 6 bases from J, with 9 bases between. The CDR3 loop spans 13 amino acids. Germline CDR1 and CDR2: MNHEY and SMNVEV (reference sequence). CDR3 amino acids: CASSFRGGNEQFF. For the CDR3, the DNA is TGTGCCAGCAGTTTCAGGGGCGGCAATGAGCAGTTCTTC.

This clone was seen a single time. This chain uses TRBV11-3 with TRBJ1-4; no firm D call. Trimming stripped 9 bases from V and 5 bases from J, with 16 bases between. Germline-derived CDR1 and CDR2 are SGHNT and YENEEA. This CDR3 is 14 amino acids long. CDR3 coding DNA: TGTGCCAGACCCCGAGGGCTGACGAATGAAAAACTGTTTTTT. The encoded protein is CARPRGLTNEKLFF.

V gene TRBV5-8 combines with J gene TRBJ1-4; possibly TRBD1 for D (6 bases). The V and J ends lost 3 bases and 0 bases respectively, with 12 bases between them. The CDR3 spans 16 residues. CDR1 and CDR2 (germline): SGHTS, YDEGEE. As DNA, the CDR3 is TGTGCCAGCAGCTCCGTACCAGGGGCAACTAATGAAAAACTGTTTTTT. Translating it yields CASSSVPGATNEKLFF.

The chain carries TRBV27 and TRBJ1-2, with D possibly being TRBD1 (5 bases). The CDR3 consists of 15 residues. Trimming removed 4 bases at V and 6 bases at J, with 18 bases between. Germline V gives CDR1 MNHEY, CDR2 SMNVEV (reference sequence). The CDR3 DNA reads TGTGCCAGCAGTTCTCAACCAGGGTTGGGGAATGGCTACACCTTC. Translation: CASSSQPGLGNGYTF.

The rearrangement joins TRBV30 to TRBJ1-5; a possible D gene is TRBD1 (6 bases). The CDR3 has 13 amino acids. The ends were cut back, 4 bases at V and 4 bases at J, with 11 bases in the middle. CDR1 is GTSNPN, CDR2 SVGIG, per germline (reference sequence). CDR3 loop: CAWTGDWNQPQHF. The CDR3 region has the DNA TGTGCCTGGACAGGGGATTGGAATCAGCCCCAGCATTTT.

The chain joins TRBV4-1 to TRBJ2-2; 10 bases line up with TRBD1. J gave up 0 bases and V 5 bases, and 9 bases lay outside the gene matches. Germline CDR1 reads MGHRA; CDR2 reads YSYEKL. This CDR3 is 18 amino acids long. As DNA, the CDR3 is TGCGCCAGCAGCAACCGGGACAGGGGAGAAGCGAACACCGGGGAGCTGTTTTTT. Translating it yields CASSNRDRGEANTGELFF.

The rearrangement joins TRBV28 to TRBJ2-7; no clear D. CDR3 size: 14 residues. Germline V gives CDR1 MDHEN, CDR2 SYDVKM. V lost 2 bases, J lost 6 bases, and 14 bases lay in between. CDR3 sequence: CASSLRPEFTEQYF. The CDR3 region has the DNA TGTGCCAGCAGTTTACGCCCGGAGTTTACCGAGCAGTACTTC.

The chain links TRBV5-5 to TRBJ2-7; D is perhaps TRBD1 (5 bases). The CDR3 is 15 amino acids. Trimming cost V 6 bases and J 2 bases, with 18 bases left between them. Germline-derived CDR1 and CDR2 are SGHKS and YYEKEE (reference sequence). This CDR3 reads CASTPVLTATYEQYF. CDR3 DNA sequence: TGTGCCAGCACCCCGGTTTTGACAGCTACCTACGAGCAGTACTTC. Using reference TRBV5-5 and TRBJ2-7 for the parts outside the CDR3, the full variable domain is DAGVTQSPTHLIKTRGQQVTLRCSPISGHKSVSWYQQVLGQGPQFIFQYYEKEERGRGNFPDRFSARQFPNYSSELNVNALLLGDSALYLCASTPVLTATYEQYFGPGTRLTVT.

This clone appeared a single time. The genes are TRBV7-6 and TRBJ2-5; D possibly corresponds to TRBD2 (6 bases). Germline loops: CDR1 SGHVS, CDR2 FNYEAQ. The CDR3 contains 16 residues. V was clipped by 1 base and J by 1 base, with 13 bases between them. The chain's CDR3 is CASSLVGGVGQETQYF. The CDR3 DNA is TGTGCCAGCAGCTTAGTCGGGGGAGTGGGCCAAGAGACCCAGTACTTC.

The rearrangement uses TRBV7-2 and TRBJ2-2; TRBD2 matches at 11 bases. The V gene's germline CDR1 is SGHTA and CDR2 FQGNSA. The CDR3 runs to 16 residues. V trimming: 2 bases; J trimming: 6 bases; junction bases outside the gene matches: 5. CDR3 amino acids: CASSLFSLAGAGELFF. CDR3 sequence (DNA): TGTGCCAGCAGCTTATTCTCACTAGCGGGAGCCGGGGAGCTGTTTTTT.

The chain recombines TRBV27 with TRBJ2-7; weak D call: TRBD2 (5 bases). The V end was cut by 6 bases, the J end by 4 bases, with 16 bases between. Germline V gene data show CDR1 as MNHEY and CDR2 as SMNVEV (reference sequence). The CDR3 runs 14 residues. The CDR3 protein is CASSNPGIKYEQYF. CDR3 in DNA: TGTGCCAGCAGCAACCCGGGAATAAAGTACGAGCAGTACTTC.

The chain combines TRBV5-1 with TRBJ1-2; the match to TRBD1 covers 7 bases. The trim removed 2 bases at V and 7 bases at J, leaving 2 bases unmatched. The germline CDR1 and CDR2 sequences are SGHRS and YFSETQ. The CDR3 is 12 amino acids. CDR3 nucleotide sequence: TGCGCCAGCAGCTTCGACAGGGCTGGCTACACCTTC. As protein: CASSFDRAGYTF. The variable domain in full, with the rest retrieved from reference TRBV5-1 and TRBJ1-2, is KAGVTQTPRYLIKTRGQQVTLSCSPISGHRSVSWYQQTPGQGLQFLFEYFSETQRNKGNFPGRFSGRQFSNSRSEMNVSTLELGDSALYLCASSFDRAGYTFGSGTRLTVV.

This chain connects TRBV6-5 to TRBJ2-7, with D perhaps TRBD1 (5 bases). CDR1 is MNHEY and CDR2 is SVGAGI in the germline V gene. Trimming removed 6 bases at V and 2 bases at J, with 14 bases between. CDR3 length equals 14 residues. CDR3: CASRRRRETYEQYF. DNA of the CDR3: TGTGCCAGCAGAAGGCGCAGGGAAACCTACGAGCAGTACTTC.

The chain has TRBV6-5 and TRBJ2-7; 9 bases align to TRBD1. This CDR3 is 13 amino acids long. Per germline, CDR1 MNHEY and CDR2 SVGAGI. Germline trimming cut 6 bases from V and 7 bases from J; bases unmatched to any gene: 7. CDR3 nucleotides: TGTGCCAGCAGCCTGGACAGGGGTGGAGAGCAGTACTTC. This encodes CASSLDRGGEQYF.

The chain links TRBV11-3 to TRBJ2-1; TRBD2 aligns across 7 bases. The junction had 8 bases not matched to a gene; V was cut back by 1 base and J by 8 bases. Germline assignment: CDR1 SGHNT and CDR2 YENEEA. The CDR3 covers 15 residues. The CDR3 loop is CASSLAAGPSHEQFF. CDR3 nucleotide sequence: TGTGCCAGCAGCTTAGCAGCGGGACCCTCTCATGAGCAGTTCTTC.

The rearrangement links TRBV29-1 to TRBJ2-1; TRBD2 might be the D (6 bases). Germline CDR1 is SQVTM and CDR2 is ANQGSEA. The germline V and J ends were trimmed by 5 bases and 4 bases, with 15 bases remaining between them. This CDR3 spans 14 amino acids. The DNA of the CDR3 is TGCAGCGTTTTAGCGGTGGGGGGTTACAATGAGCAGTTCTTC. It translates to CSVLAVGGYNEQFF.

This chain connects TRBV7-3 to TRBJ2-1; D is unclear. Deletions cut 1 base from V and 2 bases from J, with 15 bases between. Per germline, CDR1 SGHTA and CDR2 FQGTGA. This CDR3 spans 17 amino acids. The CDR3 DNA follows: TGTGCCAGCAGCTTAATCATCCCCGGGTCCCCCTACAATGAGCAGTTCTTC. The encoded protein is CASSLIIPGSPYNEQFF.

The genes are TRBV6-1 and TRBJ2-7, with TRBD1 matching over 9 bases. This CDR3 contains 14 residues. V lost 6 bases and J lost 7; bases outside the gene matches: 10. Germline V lookup: CDR1 MNHNS, CDR2 SASEGT. The CDR3 sequence: CASRSGQGPREQYF. The CDR3, as DNA: TGTGCCAGCAGATCGGGACAGGGCCCTAGGGAGCAGTACTTC.